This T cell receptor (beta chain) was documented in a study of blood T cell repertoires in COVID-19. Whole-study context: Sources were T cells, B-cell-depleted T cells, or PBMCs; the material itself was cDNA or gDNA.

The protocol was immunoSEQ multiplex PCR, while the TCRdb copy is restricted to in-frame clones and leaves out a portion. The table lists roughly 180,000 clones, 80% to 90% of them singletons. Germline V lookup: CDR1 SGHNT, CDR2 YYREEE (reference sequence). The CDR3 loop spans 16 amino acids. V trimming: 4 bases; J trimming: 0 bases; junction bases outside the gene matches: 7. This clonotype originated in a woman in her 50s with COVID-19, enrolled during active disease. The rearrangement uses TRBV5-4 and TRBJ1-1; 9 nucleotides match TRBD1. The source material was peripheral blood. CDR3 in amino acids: CASSTRDRAMNTEAFF. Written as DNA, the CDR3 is TGTGCCAGCAGCACCCGGGACAGGGCCATGAACACTGAAGCTTTCTTT.